This TCR beta chain was sequenced in a study of blood T cell repertoires in COVID-19. About the study: Collection of acute and convalescent COVID-19 samples took place in the United States, Italy and Spain. Sources were T cells, B-cell-depleted T cells, or PBMCs; the material itself was cDNA or gDNA.

The junction had 5 bases not matched to a gene; V was cut back by 0 bases and J by 6 bases. Germline assignment: CDR1 MNHNS and CDR2 SASEGT. There are 16 residues in the CDR3. Original data processing: Amplification from reference gene primers served as the basis for estimated nucleated cell counts. TCRdb's copy holds only in-frame clones and misses some; the assay was immunoSEQ multiplex PCR. The V and J calls and clone size come from that table; D and trimming were worked out from the DNA. The sample records 450,000 to 500,000 clones, approximately 85% being singletons. The sequence derives from a human donor in a cohort sampled during active COVID-19. The sequencing sample was made of peripheral blood. The V call is TRBV6-1, the J call TRBJ2-5, with 12 bases aligning to TRBD2. The CDR3 loop is CASSEATSGSWKTQYF. The CDR3 bases are TGTGCCAGCAGTGAAGCGACTAGCGGGAGTTGGAAGACCCAGTACTTC.